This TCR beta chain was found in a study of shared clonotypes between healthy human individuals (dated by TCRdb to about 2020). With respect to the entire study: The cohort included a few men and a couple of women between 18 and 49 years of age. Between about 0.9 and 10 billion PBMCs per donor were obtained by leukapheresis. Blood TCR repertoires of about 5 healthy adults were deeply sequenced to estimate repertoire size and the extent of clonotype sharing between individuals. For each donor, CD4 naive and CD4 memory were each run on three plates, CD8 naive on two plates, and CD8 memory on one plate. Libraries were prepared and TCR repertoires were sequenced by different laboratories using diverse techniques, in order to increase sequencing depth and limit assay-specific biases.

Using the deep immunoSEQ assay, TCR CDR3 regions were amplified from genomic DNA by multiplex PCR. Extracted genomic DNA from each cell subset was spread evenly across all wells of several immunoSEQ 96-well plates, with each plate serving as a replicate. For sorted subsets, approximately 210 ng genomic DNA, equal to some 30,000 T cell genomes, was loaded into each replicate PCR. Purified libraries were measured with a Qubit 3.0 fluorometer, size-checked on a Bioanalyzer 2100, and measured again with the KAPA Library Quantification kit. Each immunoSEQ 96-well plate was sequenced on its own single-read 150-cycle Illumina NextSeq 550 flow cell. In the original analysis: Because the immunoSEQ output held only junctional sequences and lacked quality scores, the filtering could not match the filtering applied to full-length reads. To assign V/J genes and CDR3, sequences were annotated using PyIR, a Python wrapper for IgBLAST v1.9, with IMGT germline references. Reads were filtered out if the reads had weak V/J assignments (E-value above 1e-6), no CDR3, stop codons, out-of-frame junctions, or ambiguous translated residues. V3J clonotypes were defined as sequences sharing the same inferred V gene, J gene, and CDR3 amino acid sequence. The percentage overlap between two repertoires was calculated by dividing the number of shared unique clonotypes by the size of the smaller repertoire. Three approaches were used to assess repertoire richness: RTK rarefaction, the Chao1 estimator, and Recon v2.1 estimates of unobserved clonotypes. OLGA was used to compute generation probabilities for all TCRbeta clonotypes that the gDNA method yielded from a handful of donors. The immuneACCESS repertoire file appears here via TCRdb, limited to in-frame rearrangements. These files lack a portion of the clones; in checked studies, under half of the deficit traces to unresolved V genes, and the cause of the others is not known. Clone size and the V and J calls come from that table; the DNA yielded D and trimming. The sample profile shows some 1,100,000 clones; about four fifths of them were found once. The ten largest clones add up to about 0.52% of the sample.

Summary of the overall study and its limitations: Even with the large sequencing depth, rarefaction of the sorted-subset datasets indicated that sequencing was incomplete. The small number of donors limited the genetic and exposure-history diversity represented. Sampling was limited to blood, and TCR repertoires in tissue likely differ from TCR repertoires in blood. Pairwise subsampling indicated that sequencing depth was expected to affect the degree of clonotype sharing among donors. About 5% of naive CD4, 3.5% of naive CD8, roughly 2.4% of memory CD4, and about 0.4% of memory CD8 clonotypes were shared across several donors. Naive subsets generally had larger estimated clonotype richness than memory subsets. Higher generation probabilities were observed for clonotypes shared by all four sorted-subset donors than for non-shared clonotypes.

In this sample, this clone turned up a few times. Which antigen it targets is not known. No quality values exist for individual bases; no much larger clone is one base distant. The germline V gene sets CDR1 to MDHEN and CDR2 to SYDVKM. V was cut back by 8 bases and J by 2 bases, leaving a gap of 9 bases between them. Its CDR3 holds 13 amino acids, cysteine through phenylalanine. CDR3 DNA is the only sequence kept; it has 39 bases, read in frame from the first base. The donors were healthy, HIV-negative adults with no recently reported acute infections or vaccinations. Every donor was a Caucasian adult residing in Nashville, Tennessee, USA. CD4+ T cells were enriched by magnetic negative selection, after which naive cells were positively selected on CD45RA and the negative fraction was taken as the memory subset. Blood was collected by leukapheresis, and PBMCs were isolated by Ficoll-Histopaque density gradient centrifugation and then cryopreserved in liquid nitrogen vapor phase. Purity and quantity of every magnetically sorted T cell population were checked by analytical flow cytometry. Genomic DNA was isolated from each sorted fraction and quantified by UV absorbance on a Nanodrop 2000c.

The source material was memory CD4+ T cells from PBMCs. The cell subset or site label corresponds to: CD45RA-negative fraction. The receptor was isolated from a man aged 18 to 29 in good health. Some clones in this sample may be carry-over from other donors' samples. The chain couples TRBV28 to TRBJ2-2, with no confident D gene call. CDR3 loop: CASQQTNTGELFF. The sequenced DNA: TGTGCCAGCCAACAGACAAACACCGGGGAGCTGTTTTTT.